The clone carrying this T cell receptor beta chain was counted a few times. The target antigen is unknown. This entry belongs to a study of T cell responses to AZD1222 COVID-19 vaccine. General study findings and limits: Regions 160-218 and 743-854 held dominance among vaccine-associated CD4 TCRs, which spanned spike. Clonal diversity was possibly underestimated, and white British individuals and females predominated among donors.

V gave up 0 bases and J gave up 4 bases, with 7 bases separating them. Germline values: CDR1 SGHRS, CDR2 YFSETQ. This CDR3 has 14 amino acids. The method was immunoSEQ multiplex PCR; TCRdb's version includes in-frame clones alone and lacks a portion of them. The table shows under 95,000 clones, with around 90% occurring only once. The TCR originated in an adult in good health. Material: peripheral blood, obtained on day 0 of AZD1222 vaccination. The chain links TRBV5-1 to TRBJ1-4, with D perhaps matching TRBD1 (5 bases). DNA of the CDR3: TGCGCCAGCAGCTTGGGAGACAGTAATGAAAAACTGTTTTTT. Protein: CASSLGDSNEKLFF. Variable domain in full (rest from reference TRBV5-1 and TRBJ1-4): KAGVTQTPRYLIKTRGQQVTLSCSPISGHRSVSWYQQTPGQGLQFLFEYFSETQRNKGNFPGRFSGRQFSNSRSEMNVSTLELGDSALYLCASSLGDSNEKLFFGSGTQLSVL.